A single T cell receptor (beta chain) is shown here with its context. This clonotype was detected many times. Its antigen has not been determined. Base quality data are lacking; no much larger clone is found one base away. Trimming takes 6 bases from V and 1 base from J, and the germline ends sit 12 bases apart. Inclusive of the bounding cysteine and phenylalanine, the CDR3 is 14 residues long. The CDR3 DNA has 42 bases and is translated from base 1. CDR1 SEHNR and CDR2 FQNEAQ were looked up in the germline V gene (reference sequence). The entry originates in a study of T-cell memory formation after mild COVID-19 (dated by TCRdb to about 2021). Broadly, across the study: Most TCR sequence clusters were specific to one of the two donors. Two young, previously healthy adult volunteers made up the cohort, one male and one female. T-cell clones expanding and contracting after mild COVID-19 in a couple of donors were tracked by longitudinal TCRalpha and TCRbeta repertoire sequencing.

PBMCs were isolated by Ficoll-Paque density gradient centrifugation. Data came from an Illumina NovaSeq 6000. TCRalpha and TCRbeta cDNA libraries were constructed by 5'RACE with constant-segment primers, with sample barcodes and unique molecular identifiers being introduced. Trizol reagent was used to extract RNA from every sample. Libraries were amplified in two PCR steps, with a second sample barcode and Illumina TruSeq adapters added in the second step. Libraries were sequenced on an Illumina NovaSeq with 2 x 150 bp paired-end reads. Under the source paper's analysis protocol: The reads were demultiplexed and collapsed into UMI-guided consensus sequences using migec v1.2.7. Using mixcr v2.1.11, UMI consensuses were aligned to TRA and TRB V and J templates and then assembled into clonotypes. A clonotype was counted as expanded or contracted only if both edgeR and NoisET called the change significant, with noise models trained on biological replicates. edgeR calls used a false discovery rate-adjusted p below 0.01 and a log2 fold-change threshold of 1. As an exploratory analysis of dynamics, max-normalized trajectories of the 1000 most abundant clonotypes were examined by PCA with hierarchical clustering. Separately sequenced CD4+ and CD8+ repertoires were used to assign a CD4 or CD8 phenotype to each responding clone. TCRdb trimmed the raw reads at Q25, called clones with MiXCR and kept productive beta chains. CDR3 protein sequences are deduplicated, and each keeps its most common genes and DNA. The V and J calls follow TCRdb's processing rather than the paper's. This sample is represented by around 400,000 distinct CDR3 sequences; approximately 25% of them were singletons. The ten top clones hold 7.5% to 10% of the sample.

The full study reports these points: The second-wave clones that peaked on day 37 were not confirmed to be SARS-CoV-2 specific. Some responding clones were detected in pre-infection memory, which suggested that pre-existing cross-reactive memory T cells had joined the SARS-CoV-2 response. Clones that contracted from day 15 to 85 showed balanced CD4/CD8 phenotypes, whereas a second wave of clones that expanded from day 15 to 37 leaned towards CD4+. The study included only a couple of mild cases, and larger cohorts that include severe cases with pre-infection samples were judged to be necessary. Contracting CD4+ clones turned up mainly in the CM and EM memory subsets, whereas EMRA was where CD8+ clones were enriched.

The sequence was collected from an adult woman who had mild COVID-19 (a few samples of this study predate the infection). The sample titles of this study are shuffled in the database, so cell type and time point are left out; the donor was told from shared clones. The chain couples TRBV7-9 to TRBJ1-1, with an unclear D gene assignment. The sequencing input was PBMCs or a T cell subset sorted from them (not recorded which). The nucleotides read TGTGCCAGCAGTTTTGGACTTCGGAACACTGAAGCTTTCTTT. Translated, this gives CASSFGLRNTEAFF.